This entry lists 8 T cell receptor beta chains sequenced from one sample in a study of blood T cell dynamics during melanoma immunotherapy (dated by TCRdb to 2018 to 2020). This specimen's time point label, per the study, means: week 3, after first cycle of checkpoint inhibitor. Libraries were built with the immunoSEQ multiplex PCR assay. This immuneACCESS table, as held by TCRdb, lists in-frame sequences with V and J called but not all clones. Of the missing ones, under half trace to an unresolved V gene in checked studies; the others have no known cause. The sample contains roughly 12,000 clones, about four fifths of them found a single time. Clones ranked in the top ten supply 15% to 20% of the sample. Sequencing used blood, obtained from a patient treated with checkpoint blockade. These receptors originate from a human donor with melanoma.

CDR3 sequence reads: CASSPTGTSGGPGRTQYF. CDR3 nucleotide sequence: TGTGCCAGCAGCCCTACCGGGACTAGCGGGGGGCCAGGAAGGACCCAGTACTTC. The gene calls are TRBV7-9 and TRBJ2-5; the match to TRBD2 covers 15 bases. Germline V CDR1 and CDR2: SEHNR, FQNEAQ (reference sequence). This CDR3 has 18 amino acids. Trimming took 5 bases from V and 7 from J; bases not matched to a gene: 14.

V usage is TRBV19 and J usage is TRBJ2-5, with a weak D call TRBD1 (5 bases). The DNA matches TRBJ2-7 better at its end, which makes the J call doubtful. Germline lookup yields CDR1 LNHDA and CDR2 SQIVND (reference sequence). The CDR3 spans 14 residues. The CDR3 reads CASSIDAGSYEQYF. The CDR3 coding sequence is TGTGCCAGTAGTATAGATGCAGGGTCCTACGAGCAGTACTTC.

J is TRBJ1-2 and V is TRBV4-2, with D perhaps matching TRBD1 (5 bases). Germline assignment: CDR1 LGHNA and CDR2 YNFKEQ. This CDR3 is 15 amino acids long. Deletions cut 4 bases from V and 0 bases from J, with 12 bases between. CDR3 sequence reads: CASSLGRKANYGYTF. In nucleotides, the CDR3 is TGTGCCAGCAGCCTGGGACGGAAAGCTAACTATGGCTACACCTTC.

The rearrangement joins TRBV25-1 to TRBJ2-5; 7 nucleotides line up with TRBD2. Unmatched junction bases numbered 1, after V lost 5 bases and J lost 1 base. The CDR3 totals 13 residues. Germline V lookup: CDR1 MGHDK, CDR2 SYGVNS. The CDR3 nucleotides are TGTGCCAGCAGTTGGGGGGGCCAAGAGACCCAGTACTTC. It encodes CASSWGGQETQYF.

The genes are TRBV19 and TRBJ2-1; D may be TRBD1 (5 bases). From germline, CDR1 is LNHDA and CDR2 SQIVND (reference sequence). CDR3 length: 15 residues. V gave up 3 bases and J gave up 6 bases, with 15 bases separating them. The CDR3 loop reads CASSMDLWGRNEQFF. CDR3 bases: TGTGCCAGTAGTATGGACCTCTGGGGCCGCAATGAGCAGTTCTTC.

The V gene is TRBV2, the J gene TRBJ2-6; D perhaps matches TRBD2 (6 bases). The CDR3 spans 15 residues. With 6 bases removed from V and 2 bases from J, the gap between germline ends came to 11 bases. CDR1 SNHLY and CDR2 FYNNEI come from the germline V gene. The CDR3 sequence: CASRGGSAGANVLTF. The CDR3 DNA follows: TGTGCCAGCAGAGGAGGGTCCGCTGGGGCCAACGTCCTGACTTTC.

The chain couples TRBV9 to TRBJ1-1, with D possibly matching TRBD1 (6 bases). The V end was cut by 4 bases, the J end by 3 bases, with 16 bases between. CDR1 and CDR2 (germline): SGDLS, YYNGEE. There are 15 residues in the CDR3. The CDR3 nucleotides are TGTGCCAGCAGCACCCGGGACACCGGACACACTGAAGCTTTCTTT. Protein: CASSTRDTGHTEAFF. Based on the CDR3 plus reference TRBV9 and TRBJ1-1, the full variable domain is DSGVTQTPKHLITATGQRVTLRCSPRSGDLSVYWYQQSLDQGLQFLIQYYNGEERAKGNILERFSAQQFPDLHSELNLSSLELGDSALYFCASSTRDTGHTEAFFGQGTRLTVV.

J is TRBJ2-5 and V is TRBV7-2; D perhaps matches TRBD1 (6 bases). Looked up from germline, CDR1 is SGHTA and CDR2 is FQGNSA. Trimming took 4 bases from V and 2 from J, leaving 8 bases between them. The CDR3 is 13 amino acids. As DNA, the CDR3 is TGTGCCAGCAGCTACGGACAGCAAGAGACCCAGTACTTC. Its protein product is CASSYGQQETQYF.